Sequencing of this T cell receptor (beta chain) was carried out in a study of T cell repertoires in cytomegalovirus infection. This clonotype was seen a few times. TCRdb itself ran the reads through MiXCR, one entry per CDR3 protein. The sample lists more than 150,000 distinct CDR3 sequences, 23% occurring once. Sequencing was performed on PBMCs. This clonotype originated in a human donor in good health (CMV status not recorded). Some clones in this sample may be carry-over from other donors' samples.

CDR3 nucleotide sequence: TGTGCCAGCAGCGCCGGGACAGGGAGGACTGAAGCTTTCTTT. Translated: CASSAGTGRTEAFF. The V gene is TRBV12-3 or TRBV12-4, the J gene TRBJ1-1; the match to TRBD1 covers 9 bases. V dropped 6 bases and J dropped 5; count of bases not matched to a gene: 7. This CDR3 region has 14 residues.